The T cell receptor beta chain described here comes from a study of T cell repertoires in cytomegalovirus infection. This clonotype was observed many times. Antigen unknown. MiXCR, run by TCRdb on the reads, gives a single entry per CDR3 protein. The table has 350,000 to 400,000 distinct CDR3 sequences, approximately 35% seen once. Germline-derived CDR1 and CDR2 are MNHNS and SASEGT. V lost 4 bases and J lost 1, with 9 bases in between. The CDR3 loop spans 14 amino acids. Study-wide findings and caveats: In two of eight donors, the top clonotype was HLA-C-restricted CMV-specific.

Material: cultured PBMCs, obtained from culture after CMV antigen stimulation. This TCR was recovered from a human donor in good health (CMV status not recorded). Some clones in this sample may be carry-over from other donors' samples. The gene calls are TRBV6-1 and TRBJ2-3; D possibly corresponds to TRBD2 (5 bases). CDR3 region: CASSARGGTDTQYF. The CDR3 DNA sequence: TGTGCCAGCAGTGCTCGGGGAGGCACAGATACGCAGTATTTT.